These 23 T cell receptor beta chains originate from one sample sequenced in a study of blood T cell repertoires in COVID-19. TCRdb keeps only in-frame clones here, not all; method: immunoSEQ multiplex PCR. The sample gives about 260,000 clones, around 86% of which show up once; roughly 4% is in the top ten. Sequenced material: peripheral blood. These receptors were collected from a man between 18 and 29 years old with active or convalescent COVID-19.

This CDR3 reads CASTPIRATEAFF. As DNA, the CDR3 is TGTGCCAGCACACCGATTAGAGCCACTGAAGCTTTCTTT. The genes are TRBV6-6 and TRBJ1-1, with D unresolved. Trimming stripped 7 bases from V and 4 bases from J, with 13 bases between. CDR3 length equals 13 residues. Germline V gives CDR1 MNHNY, CDR2 SVGAGI (reference sequence).

This rearrangement joins TRBV24-1 to TRBJ2-1; no firm D call. Germline CDR1 KGHDR, CDR2 SFDVKD. Trimming removed 0 bases at V and 0 bases at J, with 5 bases between. CDR3 length: 15 residues. DNA for the CDR3: TGTGCCACCAGTGATTTGAGCCCCTCCTACAATGAGCAGTTCTTC. Translated: CATSDLSPSYNEQFF.

V is TRBV7-9 and J is TRBJ2-5, with 7 bases identical to TRBD2. With 1 base clipped from V and 3 bases from J, the junction kept 8 bases outside the gene matches. The germline gives CDR1 SEHNR, CDR2 FQNEAQ (reference sequence). The CDR3 covers 16 residues. The CDR3 region has the DNA TGTGCCAGCAGCTTAGGCGTAGCGGGCTTAGAAGAGACCCAGTACTTC. It yields the protein CASSLGVAGLEETQYF.

The chain joins TRBV6-5 to TRBJ2-1; 9 nucleotides agree with TRBD2. Germline lookup yields CDR1 MNHEY and CDR2 SVGAGI. V shed 10 bases and J 9 bases; nucleotides not matched to a gene: 13. The CDR3 is 14 amino acids. The CDR3, as DNA: TGTGCCACAAAGCGGGAGGCCCATGTTGGTGAGCAGTTCTTC. It encodes CATKREAHVGEQFF.

The V gene is TRBV6-1, the J gene TRBJ2-7; D is unclear. The CDR3 contains 15 residues. V was pared by 0 bases and J by 2 bases, with 11 bases between. Looked up from germline, CDR1 is MNHNS and CDR2 is SASEGT. Written as DNA, the CDR3 is TGTGCCAGCAGTGAAGCGCCAGGTCCAACCTACGAGCAGTACTTC. It is translated as CASSEAPGPTYEQYF.

The chain uses TRBV10-1 and TRBJ2-3; 7 bases are a match to TRBD1. This CDR3 has 16 residues. Germline V lookup: CDR1 WNHNN, CDR2 SYGVQD (reference sequence). The V and J ends lost 6 bases and 3 bases, in that order; junction bases with no gene match: 12. The CDR3 loop is CASRENRGISTDTQYF. Here the CDR3 DNA reads TGCGCCAGCAGGGAAAACAGGGGCATCTCGACAGATACGCAGTATTTT.

The V call is TRBV5-1, the J call TRBJ1-6; 7 bases fit TRBD1. There are 15 residues in the CDR3. CDR1 is SGHRS, CDR2 YFSETQ, per germline. V lost 5 bases to trimming and J lost 5 bases; unmatched junction nucleotides: 7. Written as DNA, the CDR3 is TGCGCCAGCAGACAAGGGACAGCAGATAATTCACCCCTCCACTTT. Amino acids: CASRQGTADNSPLHF.

This chain links TRBV27 with TRBJ1-2; D uncertain. V lost 6 bases and J lost 3, with 14 bases in between. Germline CDR1 MNHEY, CDR2 SMNVEV (reference sequence). The CDR3 spans 14 residues. CDR3 DNA sequence: TGTGCCAGCAGGGGATGGGGAGCGGACTATGGCTACACCTTC. This codes for CASRGWGADYGYTF.

The rearrangement joins TRBV3-1 (or the pseudogene TRBV3-2) to TRBJ2-2; weak D call: TRBD2 (6 bases). CDR3 length: 16 amino acids. Trimming removed 2 bases from V and 0 bases from J, with 10 bases in between. Germline V CDR1 and CDR2: LGHDT, YNNKEL (reference sequence). Here the CDR3 DNA reads TGTGCCAGCAGCCAATTCTGGGACTCGAACACCGGGGAGCTGTTTTTT. Amino acid sequence: CASSQFWDSNTGELFF.

The CDR3 DNA reads TGTGCCAGCTCACCTGAACTCTACTCTGGAAACACCATATATTTT. Translating it yields CASSPELYSGNTIYF. The genes are TRBV18 and TRBJ1-3; D not resolved. V was clipped by 3 bases and J by 0 bases, with 9 bases between them. This CDR3 is 15 amino acids long. The germline gives CDR1 KGHSH, CDR2 LQKENI.

This clone appeared a single time. V usage is TRBV27 and J usage is TRBJ2-7; D not resolved. Per germline, CDR1 MNHEY and CDR2 SMNVEV (reference sequence). This CDR3 region has 12 residues. Trimming shortened V by 6 bases and J by 4 bases, and 10 bases separated the two germline ends. The CDR3 sequence: CASSRNGYEQYF. The DNA for the CDR3 is TGTGCCAGCAGCCGTAACGGGTACGAGCAGTACTTC.

The chain uses TRBV5-6 and TRBJ1-4; D uncertain. The CDR3 has 16 residues. From germline, CDR1 is SGHDT and CDR2 YYEEEE. V was shortened by 1 base and J by 3 bases, with 13 bases between the two germline ends. This chain's CDR3 is CASSLLSEAANEKLFF. The CDR3 DNA sequence: TGTGCCAGCAGCTTGCTTTCGGAGGCAGCTAATGAAAAACTGTTTTTT.

The rearrangement links TRBV28 to TRBJ2-1; 15 bases are a match to TRBD2. The CDR3 covers 14 residues. Trimming took 4 bases from V and 9 from J; bases not matched to a gene: 1. Germline V lookup: CDR1 MDHEN, CDR2 SYDVKM. The CDR3 coding sequence is TGTGCCAGCAGTTGGACTAGCGGGGGGGTTGAGCAGTTCTTC. Protein product: CASSWTSGGVEQFF.

This clone was picked up one time. The V and J genes are TRBV5-4 and TRBJ2-5, with 8 bases identical to TRBD2. Germline V CDR1 and CDR2: SGHNT, YYREEE (reference sequence). The CDR3 has 16 amino acids. With 4 bases clipped from V and 1 base from J, the junction kept 9 bases outside the gene matches. DNA of the CDR3: TGTGCCAGCAGCCGAGAAGCGGGAGTTTTCCAAGAGACCCAGTACTTC. Its protein product is CASSREAGVFQETQYF.

The chain couples TRBV7-2 to TRBJ1-4; 10 bases are shared with TRBD1. The CDR3 loop spans 15 amino acids. Germline V lookup: CDR1 SGHTA, CDR2 FQGNSA. V gave up 2 bases and J gave up 8 bases; unmatched junction bases: 5. CDR3 DNA sequence: TGTGCCAGCAGCTTATTTGGGACAGGGGTAGAAAAACTGTTTTTT. Amino acid sequence: CASSLFGTGVEKLFF.

This chain joins TRBV2 and TRBJ1-6, with 9 bases lining up with TRBD1. The J segment lost 10 bases and the V segment lost 10 bases, leaving 8 bases of the junction unmatched. The CDR3 runs 13 residues. Germline V CDR1 and CDR2: SNHLY, FYNNEI. The CDR3 DNA follows: TGTGCCACCTACAGGGGGCCGGGGTCACCCCTCCACTTT. Protein: CATYRGPGSPLHF. The full variable domain, with the rest looked up from reference TRBV2 and TRBJ1-6, is EPEVTQTPSHQVTQMGQEVILRCVPISNHLYFYWYRQILGQKVEFLVSFYNNEISEKSEIFDDQFSVERPDGSNFTLKIRSTKLEDSAMYFCATYRGPGSPLHFGNGTRLTVT.

V and J are TRBV28 and TRBJ1-1; a weak D match, TRBD1 (6 bases). Germline loops: CDR1 MDHEN, CDR2 SYDVKM. With 3 bases removed from V and 3 bases from J, the gap between germline ends came to 20 bases. The CDR3 runs to 17 residues. CDR3: CASSLRAPGGFDTEAFF. Here the CDR3 DNA reads TGTGCCAGCAGTTTGCGTGCCCCGGGGGGCTTCGACACTGAAGCTTTCTTT.

This clone was observed a single time. V and J are TRBV28 and TRBJ2-7; D may be TRBD1 (6 bases). The germline gives CDR1 MDHEN, CDR2 SYDVKM. Trimming took 6 bases from V and 2 from J, leaving 17 bases between them. There are 15 residues in the CDR3. CDR3 amino acids: CASRGLGTLAYEQYF. The CDR3 DNA reads TGTGCCAGCAGGGGTCTAGGGACATTAGCCTACGAGCAGTACTTC.

The chain employs TRBV24-1 and TRBJ1-1; D unclear. V lost 3 bases and J lost 9, with 7 bases in between. CDR1 and CDR2 from the germline V gene are KGHDR and SFDVKD. The CDR3 sequence is 11 residues long. CDR3 nucleotides: TGTGCCACCAGTGATCGGTCTAAAGCTTTCTTT. Encoded protein: CATSDRSKAFF.

This chain connects TRBV6-1 to TRBJ2-5, with D possibly being TRBD1 (6 bases). The CDR3 sequence is 15 residues long. V lost 3 bases and J lost 5, with 16 bases in between. Per the germline V gene, CDR1 is MNHNS and CDR2 is SASEGT. CDR3: CASSEAQGSWETQYF. The CDR3 coding sequence is TGTGCCAGCAGTGAGGCTCAGGGGAGCTGGGAGACCCAGTACTTC.

V is TRBV24-1 and J is TRBJ2-3; a weak D match, TRBD2 (6 bases). Deletions cut 5 bases from V and 2 bases from J, with 10 bases between. This CDR3 has 14 residues. Per the germline V gene, CDR1 is KGHDR and CDR2 is SFDVKD. The CDR3 DNA follows: TGTGCCACCAGTGGAACGGACTACACAGATACGCAGTATTTT. Its protein is CATSGTDYTDTQYF.

The rearrangement joins TRBV7-3 to TRBJ2-1; the D gene is possibly TRBD2 (5 bases). Germline-derived CDR1 and CDR2 are SGHTA and FQGTGA. V was shortened by 5 bases and J by 5 bases, with 22 bases between the two germline ends. The CDR3 has 17 residues. The CDR3 here is CASSQRLGFSDHNEQFF. The CDR3 nucleotides are TGTGCCAGCAGCCAACGCTTGGGATTTAGCGACCACAATGAGCAGTTCTTC.

V gene TRBV7-2 combines with J gene TRBJ2-5; the match to TRBD1 covers 9 bases. Germline CDR1 SGHTA, CDR2 FQGNSA. Germline trimming cut 1 base from V and 9 bases from J; bases unmatched to any gene: 6. This CDR3 contains 14 residues. This CDR3 reads CASSLERDRVAQYF. The CDR3, as DNA: TGTGCCAGCAGCTTAGAACGGGACAGGGTAGCCCAGTACTTC. Variable domain in full (rest from reference TRBV7-2 and TRBJ2-5): GAGVSQSPSNKVTEKGKDVELRCDPISGHTALYWYRQSLGQGLEFLIYFQGNSAPDKSGLPSDRFSAERTGGSVSTLTIQRTQQEDSAVYLCASSLERDRVAQYFGPGTRLLVL.